One TCR beta chain is described in this entry. Its antigen is not known. The sample is drawn from a study of OX40 agonist ivuxolimab in advanced cancers. Study overall: While on treatment, patients had intravenous ivuxolimab at 0.01 to 10 mg/kg every 2 weeks. Regarding the study as a whole: Near-lowest levels of clonal expansion characterized partial responders at 0.1-3.0 mg/kg.

The assay was immunoSEQ multiplex PCR, and TCRdb's table has in-frame clones only and misses some. The repertoire includes about 46,000 clones, about 91% of them detected once, and approximately 5% sits in the top ten. Germline CDR1 reads MNHNS; CDR2 reads SASEGT. The CDR3 covers 15 residues. Trimming took off 7 bases at V and 4 bases at J, with 19 bases between the two ends. Sequencing was performed on CD4+ or CD8+ T cells sorted from blood, taken in a trial of the OX40 agonist ivuxolimab. The receptor comes from an adult with an advanced solid tumor such as melanoma, head and neck, liver or kidney cancer. The chain uses TRBV6-1 and TRBJ2-5, with D unclear. In DNA form, the CDR3 reads TGTGCCAGCACCCTCTGGACGCAGGCCCCAGAGACCCAGTACTTC. Translated: CASTLWTQAPETQYF.